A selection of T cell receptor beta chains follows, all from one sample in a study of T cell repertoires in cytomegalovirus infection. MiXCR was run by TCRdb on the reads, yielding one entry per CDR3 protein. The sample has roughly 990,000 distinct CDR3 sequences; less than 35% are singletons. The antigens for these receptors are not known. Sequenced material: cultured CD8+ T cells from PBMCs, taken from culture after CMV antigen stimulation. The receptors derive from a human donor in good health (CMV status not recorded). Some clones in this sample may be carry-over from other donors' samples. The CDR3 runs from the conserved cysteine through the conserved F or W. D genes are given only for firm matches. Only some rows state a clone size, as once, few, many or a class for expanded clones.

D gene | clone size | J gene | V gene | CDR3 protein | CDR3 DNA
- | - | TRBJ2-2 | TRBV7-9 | CASSRGIRTTGELFF | TGTGCCAGCAGCCGGGGGATTCGAACCACCGGGGAGCTGTTTTTT
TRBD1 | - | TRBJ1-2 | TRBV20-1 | CSAHRDRADGGYTF | TGCAGTGCACATAGGGACAGGGCGGACGGTGGCTACACCTTC
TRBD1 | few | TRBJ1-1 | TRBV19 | CASSVIRDRVTEAFF | TGTGCCAGTAGTGTAATCCGGGACAGGGTCACTGAAGCTTTCTTT
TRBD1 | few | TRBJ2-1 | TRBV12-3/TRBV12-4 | CASTLDRAYNEQFF | TGTGCCAGCACCCTGGACAGGGCCTACAATGAGCAGTTCTTC
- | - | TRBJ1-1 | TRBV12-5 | CASGFNLGGEAFF | TGTGCTAGTGGTTTTAATCTCGGTGGTGAAGCTTTCTTT
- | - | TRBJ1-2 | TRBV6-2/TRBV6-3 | CASSPGQRLYGYTF | TGTGCCAGCAGTCCCGGACAGAGACTCTATGGCTACACCTTC
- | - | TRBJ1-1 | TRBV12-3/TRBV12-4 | CAGARGTEAFF | TGTGCCGGCGCAAGGGGTACTGAAGCTTTCTTT
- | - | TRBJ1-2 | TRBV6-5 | CASSPSFGGNYGYTF | TGTGCCAGCAGTCCATCCTTCGGGGGCAACTATGGCTACACCTTC
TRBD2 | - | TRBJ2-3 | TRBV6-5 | CVSSYVSGGTDTQYF | TGTGTCAGCAGTTACGTGAGCGGGGGCACAGATACGCAGTATTTT
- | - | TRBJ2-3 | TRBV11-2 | CASSSRAGGGDTQYF | TGTGCCAGCAGCTCTAGAGCTGGGGGAGGAGATACGCAGTATTTT
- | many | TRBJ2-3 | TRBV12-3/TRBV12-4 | CASSLRVLTDTQYF | TGTGCCAGCAGTTTGAGGGTACTCACAGATACGCAGTATTTT
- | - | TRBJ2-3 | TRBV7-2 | CASSPVQGQPDTQYF | TGTGCCAGCAGCCCCGTTCAGGGTCAACCAGATACGCAGTATTTT
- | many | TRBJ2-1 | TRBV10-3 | CAISDPAVTSPYNEQFF | TGTGCCATCAGCGATCCGGCGGTTACTTCTCCCTACAATGAGCAGTTCTTC
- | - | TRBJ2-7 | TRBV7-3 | CASSPANRAHEQYF | TGTGCCAGCAGCCCCGCCAACAGGGCTCACGAGCAGTACTTC
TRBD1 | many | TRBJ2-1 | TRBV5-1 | CASSIGTGLLNEQFF | TGCGCCAGCAGCATCGGGACAGGGTTGCTCAATGAGCAGTTCTTC
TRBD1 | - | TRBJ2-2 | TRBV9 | CASSDRDSLSGRELFF | TGTGCCAGCAGCGACCGGGACAGTCTTTCTGGCAGGGAGCTGTTTTTT
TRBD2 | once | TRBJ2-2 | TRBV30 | CAWSMRGGSDGELFF | TGTGCCTGGAGCATGCGGGGGGGCTCGGACGGGGAGCTGTTTTTT
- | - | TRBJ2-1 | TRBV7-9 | CASSLTSGGDYNEQFF | TGTGCCAGCAGCTTAACCTCCGGGGGCGACTACAATGAGCAGTTCTTC
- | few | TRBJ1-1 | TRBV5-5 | CASSLAGVPGGTEAFF | TGTGCCAGCAGCCTCGCTGGGGTCCCAGGAGGGACTGAAGCTTTCTTT
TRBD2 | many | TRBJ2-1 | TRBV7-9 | CASSMTSGGAYNEQFF | TGTGCCAGCAGCATGACTAGCGGGGGGGCCTACAATGAGCAGTTCTTC
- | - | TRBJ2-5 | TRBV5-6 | CASSSAGTQFQETQYF | TGTGCCAGCAGCTCCGCCGGGACACAATTTCAAGAGACCCAGTACTTC
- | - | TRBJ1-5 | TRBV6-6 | CATTDSSLSNQPQHF | TGTGCCACCACAGACAGCTCGCTTAGCAATCAGCCCCAGCATTTT
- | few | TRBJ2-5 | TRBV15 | CATSRIPGWETQYF | TGTGCCACCAGCAGGATCCCAGGGTGGGAGACCCAGTACTTC
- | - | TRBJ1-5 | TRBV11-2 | CASSLVCNWEGNQPQHF | TGTGCCAGCAGCTTAGTCTGTAACTGGGAGGGCAATCAGCCCCAGCATTTT
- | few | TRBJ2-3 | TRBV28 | CASFPTPANRTDTQYF | TGTGCCAGCTTCCCCACCCCGGCTAACCGCACAGATACGCAGTATTTT
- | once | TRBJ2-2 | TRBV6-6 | CASSYSRAANTGELFF | TGTGCCAGCAGTTACTCTCGGGCAGCTAACACCGGGGAGCTGTTTTTT
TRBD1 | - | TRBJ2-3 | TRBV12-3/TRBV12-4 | CASSREGQTTTDTQYF | TGTGCCAGCTCTCGAGAGGGACAGACTACCACAGATACGCAGTATTTT
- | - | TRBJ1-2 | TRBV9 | CASSVPGGGYTF | TGTGCCAGCAGCGTACCGGGGGGCGGCTACACCTTC
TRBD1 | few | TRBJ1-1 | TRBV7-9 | CASSFPSGGRFKGTEAFF | TGTGCCAGCAGCTTTCCTTCAGGGGGCAGGTTCAAGGGCACTGAAGCTTTCTTT
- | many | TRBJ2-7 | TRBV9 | CASSVEGFSYEQYF | TGTGCCAGCAGCGTAGAGGGCTTCTCCTACGAGCAGTACTTC
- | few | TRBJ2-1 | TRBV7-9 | CASSLWRFQGYNEQFF | TGTGCCAGCAGCTTATGGAGATTTCAGGGCTACAATGAGCAGTTCTTC
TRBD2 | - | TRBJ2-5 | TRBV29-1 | CSGGAGEPRRTQYF | TGCAGCGGAGGAGCGGGGGAACCTCGGAGGACCCAGTACTTC
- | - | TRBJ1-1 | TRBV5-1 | CASSLEGLDTEAFF | TGCGCCAGCAGCTTAGAGGGGCTGGACACTGAAGCTTTCTTT
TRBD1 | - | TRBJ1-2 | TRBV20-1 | CSGTDRGYGYTF | TGCAGTGGAACCGACAGGGGCTATGGCTACACCTTC
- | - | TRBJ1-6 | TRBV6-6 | CASTQKGPLHF | TGTGCCAGCACTCAAAAGGGACCCCTCCACTTT
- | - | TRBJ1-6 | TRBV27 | CASSSLQGYPHSPLHF | TGTGCCAGCAGCTCACTTCAGGGGTACCCGCATTCACCCCTCCACTTT
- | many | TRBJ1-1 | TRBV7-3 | CASSVTGAAAFF | TGTGCCAGCAGCGTAACAGGAGCTGCAGCTTTCTTT
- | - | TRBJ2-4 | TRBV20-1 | CSARPNGHPAKNIQYF | TGCAGCGCTAGGCCAAATGGACATCCAGCCAAAAACATTCAGTACTTC
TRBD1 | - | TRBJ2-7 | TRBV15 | CATSRVGQGSYEQYF | TGTGCCACCAGCAGAGTAGGACAGGGATCCTACGAGCAGTACTTC
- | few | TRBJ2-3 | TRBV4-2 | CASSQGDRALGTDTQYF | TGTGCCAGCAGCCAGGGAGACCGGGCGTTGGGAACAGATACGCAGTATTTT
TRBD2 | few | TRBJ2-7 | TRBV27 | CASSLRGSGTYEQYF | TGTGCCAGCAGTTTGCGGGGGAGTGGGACCTACGAGCAGTACTTC
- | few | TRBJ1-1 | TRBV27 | CASSYIGTYTEAFF | TGTGCCAGCAGTTATATCGGGACTTACACTGAAGCTTTCTTT
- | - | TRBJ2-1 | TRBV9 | CASSVDQTPTDNEQFF | TGTGCCAGCAGCGTAGATCAAACCCCCACCGACAATGAGCAGTTCTTC
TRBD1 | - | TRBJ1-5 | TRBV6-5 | CASRGQGANQPQHF | TGTGCCAGCAGAGGACAGGGGGCGAATCAGCCCCAGCATTTT